This record concerns one T cell receptor beta chain sequence. Its antigen is as yet unknown. V was cut by 4 bases and J by 9 bases, with 15 bases left in between. The CDR3 contains 13 residues. Per the germline V gene, CDR1 is MGHRA and CDR2 is YSYEKL. This PCR relied on a set of 60 Vbeta primers and 13 Jbeta primers. Measured with immunoSEQ multiplex PCR; TCRdb has only the in-frame clones, and not every one. The sample yields some 130,000 clones, over 60% seen once. The data are from a study of cytomegalovirus exposure and HLA in healthy donors. Turning to the study itself: In terms of ancestry, the Caucasian-associated cluster contained roughly 80% of the roughly 400 genotyped donors. General study results and limits: The study put 150 to 200 TCR beta chains on its list as cytomegalovirus-associated. HLA alleles showed associations with some 17,000 TCR beta sequences in a later analysis, at a 0.05 false discovery rate. In vitro testing confirmed a few CMV-associated chains as specific for CMV antigens.

The origin of this receptor is a woman aged 25-40 years in good health and CMV-seropositive. J is TRBJ1-1 and V is TRBV4-1, with D possibly being TRBD1 (5 bases). Source material: PBMCs. In DNA form, the CDR3 reads TGCGCCAGCAGCCGAACCCGGGGGGAAAAAGCTTTCTTT. This codes for CASSRTRGEKAFF.